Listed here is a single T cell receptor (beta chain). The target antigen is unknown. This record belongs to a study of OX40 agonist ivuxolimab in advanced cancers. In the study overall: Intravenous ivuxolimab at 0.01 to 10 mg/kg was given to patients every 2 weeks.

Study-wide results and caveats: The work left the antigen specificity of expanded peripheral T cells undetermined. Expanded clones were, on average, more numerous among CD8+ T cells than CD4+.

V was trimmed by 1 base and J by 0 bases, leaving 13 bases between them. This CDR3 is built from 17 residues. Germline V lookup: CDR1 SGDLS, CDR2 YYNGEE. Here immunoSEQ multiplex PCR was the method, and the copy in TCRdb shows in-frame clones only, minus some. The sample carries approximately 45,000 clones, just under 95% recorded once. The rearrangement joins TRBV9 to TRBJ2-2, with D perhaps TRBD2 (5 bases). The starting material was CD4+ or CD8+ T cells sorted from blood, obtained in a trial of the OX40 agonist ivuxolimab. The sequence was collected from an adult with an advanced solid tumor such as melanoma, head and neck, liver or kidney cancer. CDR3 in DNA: TGTGCCAGCAGCGTACCTGGAGGACGGCCGAACACCGGGGAGCTGTTTTTT. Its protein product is CASSVPGGRPNTGELFF.